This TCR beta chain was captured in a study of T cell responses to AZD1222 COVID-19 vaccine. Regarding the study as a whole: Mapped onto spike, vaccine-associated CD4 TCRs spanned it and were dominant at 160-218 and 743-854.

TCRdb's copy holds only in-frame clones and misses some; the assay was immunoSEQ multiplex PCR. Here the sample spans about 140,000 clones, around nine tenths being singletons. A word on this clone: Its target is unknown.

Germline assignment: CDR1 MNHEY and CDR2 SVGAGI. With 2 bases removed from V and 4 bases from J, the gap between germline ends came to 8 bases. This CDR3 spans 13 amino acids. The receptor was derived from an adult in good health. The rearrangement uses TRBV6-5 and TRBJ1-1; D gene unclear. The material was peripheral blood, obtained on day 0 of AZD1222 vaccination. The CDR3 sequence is CASSYGGSTEAFF. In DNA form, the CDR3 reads TGTGCCAGCAGTTACGGTGGGAGCACTGAAGCTTTCTTT.